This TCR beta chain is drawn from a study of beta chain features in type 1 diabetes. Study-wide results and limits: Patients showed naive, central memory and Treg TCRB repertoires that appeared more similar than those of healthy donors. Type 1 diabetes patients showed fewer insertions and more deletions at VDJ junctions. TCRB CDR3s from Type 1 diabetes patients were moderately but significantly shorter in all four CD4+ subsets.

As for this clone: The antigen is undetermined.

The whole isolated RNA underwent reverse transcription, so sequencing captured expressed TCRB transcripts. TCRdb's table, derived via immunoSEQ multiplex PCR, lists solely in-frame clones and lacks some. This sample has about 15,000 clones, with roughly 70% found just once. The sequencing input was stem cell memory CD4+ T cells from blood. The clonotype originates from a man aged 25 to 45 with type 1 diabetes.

CDR3 in DNA: TGTGCCAGCAGTCGGCAGGGGGGTGATGAGCAGTTCTTC. Its translation: CASSRQGGDEQFF. This sequence joins TRBV6-4 and TRBJ2-1, with a tentative D call TRBD1 (7 bases). This CDR3 has 13 amino acids. Trimming cost V 5 bases and J 8 bases, with 13 bases left between them. Germline CDR1 is MRHNA and CDR2 is SNTAGT.